What follows are 23 T cell receptor beta chains derived from one specimen sequenced in a study of T cell responses to AZD1222 COVID-19 vaccine. Method: immunoSEQ multiplex PCR; TCRdb's copy keeps in-frame clones and lacks some. The top ten clones hold 1.3% of a sample with 180,000 or so clones, 92% of them seen once. The sample was peripheral blood, taken 28 days after the second AZD1222 dose. The receptors derive from an adult who received the AZD1222 COVID-19 vaccine.

The V gene is TRBV4-1, the J gene TRBJ2-5; D tentatively fits TRBD1 or TRBD2 (5 bases each). CDR3 length: 17 amino acids. The germline V gene encodes CDR1 MGHRA and CDR2 YSYEKL. V lost 0 bases to trimming and J lost 5 bases, with 19 bases between them. Here the CDR3 DNA reads TGCGCCAGCAGCCAAGAACCGTCAGGGACCCTAAGGGAGACCCAGTACTTC. It specifies CASSQEPSGTLRETQYF.

The genes are TRBV7-3 and TRBJ2-7, with D possibly TRBD1 on 6 matching bases. Germline V lookup: CDR1 SGHTA, CDR2 FQGTGA. This CDR3 has 14 residues. The V and J ends lost 5 bases and 0 bases respectively, with 11 bases between them. This CDR3 is CASSPNRDSYEQYF. CDR3 sequence (DNA): TGTGCCAGCAGCCCCAACAGGGACTCCTACGAGCAGTACTTC.

This clone came up once. This rearrangement joins TRBV7-9 to TRBJ2-4; D remains ambiguous. Germline V gives CDR1 SEHNR, CDR2 FQNEAQ (reference sequence). The CDR3 contains 12 residues. V dropped 3 bases and J dropped 6 bases, with 6 bases sitting between them. CDR3 residues: CASSFMTNIQYF. The CDR3 DNA follows: TGTGCCAGCAGCTTCATGACAAACATTCAGTACTTC. Full variable domain (remainder filled in from reference TRBV7-9 and TRBJ2-4): DTGVSQNPRHKITKRGQNVTFRCDPISEHNRLYWYRQTLGQGPEFLTYFQNEAQLEKSRLLSDRFSAERPKGSFSTLEIQRTEQGDSAMYLCASSFMTNIQYFGAGTRLSVL.

This clone has a handful of counts. The chain has TRBV7-8 and TRBJ1-3, with no clear D. The V end was cut by 3 bases, the J end by 2 bases, with 8 bases between. Germline CDR1 reads SGHVS; CDR2 reads FQNEAQ. The CDR3 sequence is 14 residues long. CDR3: CASSLRVAGNTIYF. CDR3 DNA: TGTGCCAGCAGCTTGAGGGTTGCTGGAAACACCATATATTTT.

CDR3 sequence (DNA): TGTGCCAGCAGTTCAACTAGCGGAACCTCCTACGAGCAGTACTTC. Residues: CASSSTSGTSYEQYF. This chain joins TRBV6-2 or TRBV6-3 and TRBJ2-7; TRBD2 matches 8 bases. Germline values: CDR1 MNHEY, CDR2 SVGEGT. V lost 4 bases and J lost 0; bases outside the gene matches: 5. The CDR3 sequence is 15 residues long.

V is TRBV4-1 and J is TRBJ1-5, with D possibly matching TRBD1 (6 bases). V lost 0 bases to trimming and J lost 6 bases, with 15 bases between them. CDR3 length equals 16 residues. The germline V gene encodes CDR1 MGHRA and CDR2 YSYEKL. The CDR3 DNA reads TGCGCCAGCAGCCAAGAAGCGGGGGCTGCTGGTCAGCCCCAGCATTTT. Its protein product is CASSQEAGAAGQPQHF.

The chain recombines TRBV19 with TRBJ2-3; D is ambiguous. This CDR3 contains 17 residues. V was trimmed by 0 bases and J by 4 bases, leaving 17 bases between them. Germline V gene data show CDR1 as LNHDA and CDR2 as SQIVND (reference sequence). The CDR3 is CASSIDLAGPGADTQYF. CDR3 bases: TGTGCCAGTAGTATAGACCTGGCAGGCCCAGGCGCAGATACGCAGTATTTT.

The J gene is TRBJ2-1, the V gene TRBV7-2; 7 bases agree with TRBD1. The J segment lost 0 bases and the V segment lost 4 bases, leaving 9 bases of the junction unmatched. This CDR3 has 17 residues. The V gene's germline CDR1 is SGHTA and CDR2 FQGNSA. The CDR3 here is CASSSLRGGSSYNEQFF. CDR3 coding DNA: TGTGCCAGCAGCTCCCTCCGAGGGGGCAGCTCCTACAATGAGCAGTTCTTC.

The chain has TRBV5-1 and TRBJ1-2, with 9 bases matching TRBD1. The CDR3 extends over 14 amino acids. V lost 4 bases and J lost 6; bases outside the gene matches: 7. Germline CDR1 reads SGHRS; CDR2 reads YFSETQ. The CDR3 coding sequence is TGCGCCAGCAGCCCAACAGGGGGCAGAGATGGCTACACCTTC. As protein: CASSPTGGRDGYTF.

The rearrangement uses TRBV5-6 and TRBJ1-4; maybe TRBD1 (5 bases). The germline V and J ends were trimmed by 1 base and 6 bases, with 19 bases remaining between them. The CDR3 runs 17 residues. Germline lookup yields CDR1 SGHDT and CDR2 YYEEEE. The CDR3 coding sequence is TGTGCCAGCAGCTTGTGGGGAGGCGCGGGGGAGGATGAAAAACTGTTTTTT. Translated, it gives CASSLWGGAGEDEKLFF.

The DNA of the CDR3 is TGTGCCAGCAGTTTATTAACTAGCGAGTACCAAGAGACCCAGTACTTC. Protein product: CASSLLTSEYQETQYF. The genes are TRBV28 and TRBJ2-5; the match to TRBD2 covers 7 bases. The trim removed 1 base at V and 0 bases at J, leaving 5 bases unmatched. The CDR3 has 16 residues. Per the germline V gene, CDR1 is MDHEN and CDR2 is SYDVKM.

The chain is built from TRBV5-1 and TRBJ2-1, with 7 nucleotides matching TRBD1. CDR1 is SGHRS, CDR2 YFSETQ, per germline. The CDR3 is 15 residues long. J gave up 7 bases and V 0 bases, and 7 bases lay outside the gene matches. The CDR3: CASSLGQGVANEQFF. In DNA form, the CDR3 reads TGCGCCAGCAGCTTGGGGCAGGGGGTAGCAAATGAGCAGTTCTTC.

The chain is built from TRBV5-8 and TRBJ2-1; 8 bases map to TRBD2. Germline values: CDR1 SGHTS, CDR2 YDEGEE. V lost 6 bases to trimming and J lost 4 bases; unmatched junction nucleotides: 6. The CDR3 totals 14 residues. DNA for the CDR3: TGTGCCAGCACCGACGGGGGGGATTACAATGAGCAGTTCTTC. Translating it yields CASTDGGDYNEQFF.

In nucleotides, the CDR3 is TGTGCCAGCAGCTTGACATCGGGGGAGCAGTACTTC. It is translated as CASSLTSGEQYF. The rearrangement links TRBV13 to TRBJ2-7; tentative D call: TRBD2 (5 bases). Deletions cut 3 bases from V and 7 bases from J, with 10 bases between. There are 12 residues in the CDR3. CDR1 is PRHDT and CDR2 is FYEKMQ in the germline V gene (reference sequence).

V and J are TRBV19 and TRBJ2-7, with D uncertain. From germline, CDR1 is LNHDA and CDR2 SQIVND (reference sequence). V gave up 5 bases and J gave up 9 bases, with 11 bases separating them. This CDR3 is 11 amino acids long. The CDR3 bases are TGTGCCAGTAGTCAAGAGACTGTGCAGTACTTC. Residues: CASSQETVQYF.

V usage is TRBV27 and J usage is TRBJ1-5, with TRBD1 matching 7 bases. CDR3 length: 15 residues. Germline V gene data show CDR1 as MNHEY and CDR2 as SMNVEV (reference sequence). Unmatched junction bases numbered 6, after V lost 5 bases and J lost 2 bases. The CDR3: CASSRGTAGNQPQHF. The DNA for the CDR3 is TGTGCCAGCAGTAGGGGGACAGCGGGCAATCAGCCCCAGCATTTT.

V gene TRBV5-6 combines with J gene TRBJ2-3, with TRBD2 identical over 7 bases. The trim removed 0 bases at V and 0 bases at J, leaving 4 bases unmatched. CDR3 length: 16 residues. Looked up from germline, CDR1 is SGHDT and CDR2 is YYEEEE. CDR3 sequence (DNA): TGTGCCAGCAGCTTGGTGCTAGCGGCTAGCACAGATACGCAGTATTTT. Amino acids: CASSLVLAASTDTQYF.

The rearrangement uses TRBV5-1 and TRBJ2-7, with a tentative D call TRBD2 (6 bases). This CDR3 comprises 15 residues. Germline V CDR1 and CDR2: SGHRS, YFSETQ. V shed 0 bases and J shed 1 base, with 11 bases lying between them. CDR3 loop: CASSLVQGGSYEQYF. The CDR3 DNA reads as TGCGCCAGCAGCTTGGTGCAGGGAGGATCCTACGAGCAGTACTTC.

The rearrangement links TRBV4-1 to TRBJ2-2; a weak D match, TRBD1 (6 bases). The CDR3 has 15 residues. Germline V gives CDR1 MGHRA, CDR2 YSYEKL. V dropped 3 bases and J dropped 6 bases, with 14 bases sitting between them. The CDR3 DNA sequence: TGCGCCAGCAGCCATTATACAGGGATGGCCGGGGAGCTGTTTTTT. It translates to CASSHYTGMAGELFF.

The V gene is TRBV7-2, the J gene TRBJ1-1, with D unresolved. Germline V gene lookup returns CDR1 SGHTA and CDR2 FQGNSA. The CDR3 has 13 residues. Trimming removed 5 bases at V and 1 base at J, with 8 bases between. CDR3 coding DNA: TGTGCCAGCAGCCTCCCATCGAACACTGAAGCTTTCTTT. Translating it yields CASSLPSNTEAFF.

The rearrangement links TRBV5-1 to TRBJ1-3; tentative D call: TRBD1 (6 bases). V lost 3 bases, J lost 1 base, and 23 bases lay in between. The germline V gene encodes CDR1 SGHRS and CDR2 YFSETQ. The CDR3 runs to 19 residues. The CDR3 sequence is CASSSIGETGLKSGNTIYF. The DNA for the CDR3 is TGCGCCAGCAGCTCTATAGGGGAGACAGGCCTCAAATCTGGAAACACCATATATTTT. The entire variable domain, with the rest obtained from reference TRBV5-1 and TRBJ1-3, is as follows: KAGVTQTPRYLIKTRGQQVTLSCSPISGHRSVSWYQQTPGQGLQFLFEYFSETQRNKGNFPGRFSGRQFSNSRSEMNVSTLELGDSALYLCASSSIGETGLKSGNTIYFGEGSWLTVV.

The chain joins TRBV7-6 to TRBJ2-1; D may be TRBD1 or TRBD2 (5 bases each). Trimming stripped 5 bases from V and 8 bases from J, with 19 bases between. The CDR3 is 15 amino acids. The germline V gene encodes CDR1 SGHVS and CDR2 FNYEAQ. The CDR3 coding sequence is TGTGCCAGCAGCGTCCGGGACGGAATGTCCGATGAGCAGTTCTTC. It specifies CASSVRDGMSDEQFF.

V is TRBV7-8 and J is TRBJ2-3, with a weak D call TRBD1 (6 bases). The germline V and J ends were trimmed by 5 bases and 0 bases, with 9 bases remaining between them. Germline CDR1 is SGHVS and CDR2 is FQNEAQ. The CDR3 is 14 amino acids. As DNA, the CDR3 is TGTGCCAGCAGCCCGGACAGCAGCACAGATACGCAGTATTTT. Its translation is CASSPDSSTDTQYF.